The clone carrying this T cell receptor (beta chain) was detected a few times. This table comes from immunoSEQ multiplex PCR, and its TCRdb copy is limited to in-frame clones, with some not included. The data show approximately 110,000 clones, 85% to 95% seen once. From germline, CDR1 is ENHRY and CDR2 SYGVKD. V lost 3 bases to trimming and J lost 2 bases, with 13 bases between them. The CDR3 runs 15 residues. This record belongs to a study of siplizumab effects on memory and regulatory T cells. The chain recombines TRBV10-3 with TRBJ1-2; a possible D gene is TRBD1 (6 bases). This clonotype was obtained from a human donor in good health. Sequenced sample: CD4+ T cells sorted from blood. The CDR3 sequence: CAISDVAGANYGYTF. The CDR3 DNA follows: TGTGCCATCAGTGACGTGGCGGGGGCGAACTATGGCTACACCTTC.